The subject of this entry is one T cell receptor (beta chain). Germline assignment: CDR1 SGHVS and CDR2 FNYEAQ. V gave up 1 base and J gave up 0 bases; unmatched junction bases: 5. This CDR3 has 18 amino acids. This entry is derived from a study of cytomegalovirus exposure and HLA in healthy donors. Primers included in the PCR were 60 Vbeta and 13 Jbeta primers. Here immunoSEQ multiplex PCR was the method, and the copy in TCRdb shows in-frame clones only, minus some. In the table there are around 140,000 clones, 80% of which are singletons. This chain joins TRBV7-6 and TRBJ2-2; 10 bases are a match to TRBD2. The receptor was derived from a man aged 40-50 years in good health and CMV-seronegative. Sequencing used PBMCs. The CDR3 protein is CASSLGVAGGPNTGELFF. Here the CDR3 DNA reads TGTGCCAGCAGCTTAGGGGTAGCGGGGGGCCCGAACACCGGGGAGCTGTTTTTT. The full variable domain, completed using reference TRBV7-6 and TRBJ2-2, is GAGVSQSPRYKVTKRGQDVALRCDPISGHVSLYWYRQALGQGPEFLTYFNYEAQQDKSGLPNDRFSAERPEGSISTLTIQRTEQRDSAMYRCASSLGVAGGPNTGELFFGEGSRLTVL.